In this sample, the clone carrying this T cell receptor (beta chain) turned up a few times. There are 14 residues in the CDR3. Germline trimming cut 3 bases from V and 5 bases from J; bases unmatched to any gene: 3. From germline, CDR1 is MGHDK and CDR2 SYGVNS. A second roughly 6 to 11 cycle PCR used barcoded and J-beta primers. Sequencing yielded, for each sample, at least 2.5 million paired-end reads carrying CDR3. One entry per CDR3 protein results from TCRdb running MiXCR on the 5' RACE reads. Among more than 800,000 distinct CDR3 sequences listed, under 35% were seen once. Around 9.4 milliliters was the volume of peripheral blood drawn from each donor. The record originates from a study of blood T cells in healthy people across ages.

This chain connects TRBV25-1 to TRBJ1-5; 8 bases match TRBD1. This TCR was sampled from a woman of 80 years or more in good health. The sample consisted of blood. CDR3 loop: CASSETGVHQPQHF. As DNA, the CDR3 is TGTGCCAGCAGTGAGACAGGGGTACATCAGCCCCAGCATTTT. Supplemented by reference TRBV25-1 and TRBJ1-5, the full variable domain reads EADIYQTPRYLVIGTGKKITLECSQTMGHDKMYWYQQDPGMELHLIHYSYGVNSTEKGDLSSESTVSRIRTEHFPLTLESARPSHTSQYLCASSETGVHQPQHFGDGTRLSIL.